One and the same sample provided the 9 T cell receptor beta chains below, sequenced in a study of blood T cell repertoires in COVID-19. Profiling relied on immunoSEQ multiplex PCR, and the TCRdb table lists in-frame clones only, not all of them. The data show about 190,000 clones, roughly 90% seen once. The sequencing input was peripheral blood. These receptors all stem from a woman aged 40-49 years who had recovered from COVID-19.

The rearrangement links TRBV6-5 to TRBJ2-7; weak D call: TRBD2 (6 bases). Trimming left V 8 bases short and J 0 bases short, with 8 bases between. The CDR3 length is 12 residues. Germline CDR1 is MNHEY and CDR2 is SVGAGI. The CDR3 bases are TGTGCCAGCGGGGGGAACTCCTACGAGCAGTACTTC. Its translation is CASGGNSYEQYF.

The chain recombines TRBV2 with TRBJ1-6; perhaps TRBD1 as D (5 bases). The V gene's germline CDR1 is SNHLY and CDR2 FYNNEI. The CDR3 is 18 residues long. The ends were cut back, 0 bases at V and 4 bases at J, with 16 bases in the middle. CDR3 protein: CASSEAGAGLKYNSPLHF. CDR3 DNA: TGTGCCAGCAGTGAAGCTGGGGCGGGACTTAAATATAATTCACCCCTCCACTTT.

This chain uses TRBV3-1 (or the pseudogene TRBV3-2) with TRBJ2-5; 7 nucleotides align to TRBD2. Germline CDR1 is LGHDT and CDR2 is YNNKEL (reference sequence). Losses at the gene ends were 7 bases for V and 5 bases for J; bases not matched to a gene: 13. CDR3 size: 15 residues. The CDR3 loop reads CASTPFAGVGETQYF. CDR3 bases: TGTGCCAGCACCCCCTTTGCGGGAGTGGGGGAGACCCAGTACTTC.

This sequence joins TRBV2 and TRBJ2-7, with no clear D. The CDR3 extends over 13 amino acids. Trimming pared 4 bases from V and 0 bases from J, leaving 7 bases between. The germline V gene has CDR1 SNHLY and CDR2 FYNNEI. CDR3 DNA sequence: TGTGCCAGCAGTGGACCAGGCTCCTACGAGCAGTACTTC. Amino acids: CASSGPGSYEQYF.

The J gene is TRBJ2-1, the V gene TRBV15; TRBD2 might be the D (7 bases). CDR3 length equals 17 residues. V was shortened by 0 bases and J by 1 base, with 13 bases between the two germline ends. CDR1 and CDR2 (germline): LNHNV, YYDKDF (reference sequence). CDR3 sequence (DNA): TGTGCCACCAGCAGAGAACAGGGAGGGAGGTCCTACAATGAGCAGTTCTTC. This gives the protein CATSREQGGRSYNEQFF. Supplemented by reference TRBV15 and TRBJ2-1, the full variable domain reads DAMVIQNPRYQVTQFGKPVTLSCSQTLNHNVMYWYQQKSSQAPKLLFHYYDKDFNNEADTPDNFQSRRPNTSFCFLDIRSPGLGDTAMYLCATSREQGGRSYNEQFFGPGTRLTVL.

The CDR3 is CASSLGPGSALYEQYF. In nucleotides, the CDR3 is TGTGCCAGCAGCTTAGGACCCGGGAGTGCCTTGTACGAGCAGTACTTC. V and J are TRBV7-6 and TRBJ2-7; weak D call: TRBD2 (6 bases). Trimming took 1 base from V and 4 from J, leaving 17 bases between them. Germline V CDR1 and CDR2: SGHVS, FNYEAQ. The CDR3 has 16 amino acids.

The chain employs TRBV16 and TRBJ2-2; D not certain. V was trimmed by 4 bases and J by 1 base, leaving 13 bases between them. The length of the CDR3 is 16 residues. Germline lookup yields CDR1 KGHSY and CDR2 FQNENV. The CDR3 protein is CASSPPPTKNTGELFF. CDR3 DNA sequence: TGTGCCAGCAGCCCCCCGCCGACAAAGAACACCGGGGAGCTGTTTTTT.

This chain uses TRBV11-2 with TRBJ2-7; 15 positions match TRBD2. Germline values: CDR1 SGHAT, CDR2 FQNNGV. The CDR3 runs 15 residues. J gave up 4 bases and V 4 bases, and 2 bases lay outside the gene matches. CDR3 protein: CASSSGTSGRYEQYF. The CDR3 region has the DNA TGTGCCAGCAGCTCCGGGACTAGCGGGAGGTACGAGCAGTACTTC.

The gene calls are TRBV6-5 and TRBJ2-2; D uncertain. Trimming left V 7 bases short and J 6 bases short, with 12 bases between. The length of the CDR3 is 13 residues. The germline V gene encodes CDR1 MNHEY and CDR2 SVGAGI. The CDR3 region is CASNPSGAGELFF. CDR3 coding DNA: TGTGCCAGCAACCCGTCGGGTGCCGGGGAGCTGTTTTTT.